These 19 T cell receptor beta chains originate from one sample sequenced in a study of cytomegalovirus exposure and HLA in healthy donors. Primers: 60 Vbeta forward and 13 Jbeta reverse. Some clones are missing from TCRdb's copy, which holds only in-frame ones; the method was immunoSEQ multiplex PCR. The sample gives around 130,000 clones, roughly 84% of which show up once; over 1.5% is in the top ten. Material for sequencing was PBMCs. These receptors all stem from a boy younger than 18 in good health and CMV-seronegative.

This clone was seen just once. The J gene is TRBJ2-3, the V gene TRBV30; 7 positions match TRBD2. Per germline, CDR1 GTSNPN and CDR2 SVGIG (reference sequence). CDR3 length: 15 amino acids. V lost 2 bases and J lost 6; bases outside the gene matches: 11. CDR3 coding DNA: TGTGCCTGGAGTTGGGCGGGCGGGAGAGGGGATACGCAGTATTTT. Translating it yields CAWSWAGGRGDTQYF.

The chain employs TRBV5-1 and TRBJ1-1; the D gene is possibly TRBD1 (6 bases). Germline CDR1 is SGHRS and CDR2 is YFSETQ. The V end lost 4 bases, the J end lost 8 bases, and 12 bases lay between the germline ends. The CDR3 extends over 12 amino acids. CDR3 amino acids: CASSGGGGEAFF. The DNA of the CDR3 is TGCGCCAGCAGCGGGGGCGGCGGAGAAGCTTTCTTT. Full variable domain (rest looked up from reference TRBV5-1 and TRBJ1-1): KAGVTQTPRYLIKTRGQQVTLSCSPISGHRSVSWYQQTPGQGLQFLFEYFSETQRNKGNFPGRFSGRQFSNSRSEMNVSTLELGDSALYLCASSGGGGEAFFGQGTRLTVV.

The chain links TRBV5-1 to TRBJ1-3, with TRBD1 identical over 7 bases. V lost 4 bases, J lost 7 bases, and 14 bases stayed unmatched. CDR3 length equals 16 residues. Looked up from germline, CDR1 is SGHRS and CDR2 is YFSETQ. CDR3 region: CASSPTDRADGNTIYF. In DNA form, the CDR3 reads TGCGCCAGCAGCCCCACCGACAGGGCGGATGGGAACACCATATATTTT.

The chain carries TRBV2 and TRBJ2-7, with TRBD2 identical over 10 bases. V trimming: 5 bases; J trimming: 4 bases; junction bases outside the gene matches: 11. The CDR3 covers 16 residues. Germline V gives CDR1 SNHLY, CDR2 FYNNEI. The CDR3 spells CASSFLAGGRRYEQYF. The CDR3 coding sequence is TGTGCCAGCAGTTTCTTAGCGGGAGGTCGGCGGTACGAGCAGTACTTC.

The V gene is TRBV7-2, the J gene TRBJ2-7; no clear D gene. Trimming shortened V by 1 base and J by 3 bases, and 4 bases separated the two germline ends. Germline values: CDR1 SGHTA, CDR2 FQGNSA. The CDR3 contains 12 residues. The CDR3 is CASSLDNYEQYF. In DNA form, the CDR3 reads TGTGCCAGCAGCTTAGACAACTACGAGCAGTACTTC.

This sequence joins TRBV7-9 and TRBJ1-1, with D uncertain. Deletions cut 6 bases from V and 3 bases from J, with 8 bases between. Germline V gives CDR1 SEHNR, CDR2 FQNEAQ (reference sequence). This CDR3 has 12 residues. The CDR3 loop reads CASSYGDTEAFF. CDR3 nucleotides: TGTGCCAGCAGTTACGGGGACACTGAAGCTTTCTTT.

The chain has TRBV27 and TRBJ1-4; D is undetermined. This CDR3 has 13 residues. In germline, CDR1 is MNHEY, CDR2 SMNVEV (reference sequence). V lost 8 bases and J 2 bases, leaving 9 bases between the germline ends. DNA for the CDR3: TGTGCCAGCCGCAGTATTACTAATGAAAAACTGTTTTTT. Its protein is CASRSITNEKLFF. Filled out from reference TRBV27 and TRBJ1-4, the complete variable domain reads EAQVTQNPRYLITVTGKKLTVTCSQNMNHEYMSWYRQDPGLGLRQIYYSMNVEVTDKGDVPEGYKVSRKEKRNFPLILESPSPNQTSLYFCASRSITNEKLFFGSGTQLSVL.

The gene calls are TRBV9 and TRBJ2-3; 7 positions agree with TRBD1. Germline V gene lookup returns CDR1 SGDLS and CDR2 YYNGEE. The junction had 10 bases not matched to a gene; V was cut back by 5 bases and J by 4 bases. This CDR3 region has 15 residues. CDR3 loop: CASSDTGVRSDTQYF. CDR3 sequence (DNA): TGTGCCAGCAGTGACACAGGGGTCCGTTCAGATACGCAGTATTTT. Full variable domain (outside the CDR3, taken from reference TRBV9 and TRBJ2-3): DSGVTQTPKHLITATGQRVTLRCSPRSGDLSVYWYQQSLDQGLQFLIQYYNGEERAKGNILERFSAQQFPDLHSELNLSSLELGDSALYFCASSDTGVRSDTQYFGPGTRLTVL.

The genes are TRBV9 and TRBJ1-5; the D gene is possibly TRBD1 (5 bases). The germline V gene has CDR1 SGDLS and CDR2 YYNGEE. The CDR3 runs 16 residues. Trimming pared 4 bases from V and 7 bases from J, leaving 21 bases between. The CDR3 DNA follows: TGTGCCAGCAGCAGAGGAGGGGACCCCCCTCGACAGCCCCAGCATTTT. It yields the protein CASSRGGDPPRQPQHF.

The rearrangement links TRBV27 to TRBJ2-7; 8 bases align to TRBD2. The ends lost 4 bases at V and 3 bases at J; junction bases unmatched: 17. The CDR3 sequence is 18 residues long. Germline V gene lookup returns CDR1 MNHEY and CDR2 SMNVEV (reference sequence). Here the CDR3 reads CASSSHLTKKRENYEQYF. The CDR3 DNA is TGTGCCAGCAGTTCACACCTTACAAAAAAGCGGGAGAACTACGAGCAGTACTTC.

To note about this clone: Other DNA sequences within the sample encode an identical CDR3. The gene calls are TRBV18 and TRBJ1-1; TRBD1 matches 7 bases. The CDR3 totals 15 residues. CDR1 is KGHSH and CDR2 is LQKENI in the germline V gene. Germline trimming cut 5 bases from V and 1 base from J; bases unmatched to any gene: 7. This chain's CDR3 is CASSRNRGPNTEAFF. Written as DNA, the CDR3 is TGTGCCAGCTCAAGGAACAGGGGACCGAACACTGAAGCTTTCTTT.

The rearrangement links TRBV11-1 to TRBJ1-2, with 8 bases identical to TRBD1. V dropped 4 bases and J dropped 4; count of bases not matched to a gene: 2. Germline V gene lookup returns CDR1 SGHAT and CDR2 FQDESV (reference sequence). This CDR3 region has 13 residues. Here the CDR3 DNA reads TGTGCCAGCAGCTCTGACAGGGGCTATGGCTACACCTTC. Amino acid sequence: CASSSDRGYGYTF.

The V gene is TRBV5-1, the J gene TRBJ2-2, with D perhaps matching TRBD2 (7 bases). The V end was cut by 0 bases, the J end by 4 bases, with 10 bases between. Per germline, CDR1 SGHRS and CDR2 YFSETQ. The CDR3 totals 15 residues. The CDR3 sequence is CASSLEGGATGELFF. The CDR3, as DNA: TGCGCCAGCAGCTTGGAGGGGGGGGCCACCGGGGAGCTGTTTTTT. Using reference TRBV5-1 and TRBJ2-2 for the parts outside the CDR3, the full variable domain is KAGVTQTPRYLIKTRGQQVTLSCSPISGHRSVSWYQQTPGQGLQFLFEYFSETQRNKGNFPGRFSGRQFSNSRSEMNVSTLELGDSALYLCASSLEGGATGELFFGEGSRLTVL.

The gene calls are TRBV4-3 and TRBJ2-1; no reliable D call. This CDR3 contains 13 residues. With 4 bases removed from V and 0 bases from J, the gap between germline ends came to 4 bases. CDR1 is LGHNA, CDR2 YSLEER, per germline. Here the CDR3 DNA reads TGCGCCAGCAGCCGGAGCTCCTACAATGAGCAGTTCTTC. It codes for CASSRSSYNEQFF.

V gene TRBV7-6 combines with J gene TRBJ2-5, with a tentative D call TRBD2 (6 bases). Germline CDR1 and CDR2: SGHVS and FNYEAQ. V was trimmed by 3 bases and J by 4 bases, leaving 12 bases between them. The CDR3 spans 14 residues. The DNA of the CDR3 is TGTGCCAGCAGCTTGACTAGAAGGCCAGAGACCCAGTACTTC. This codes for CASSLTRRPETQYF.

This chain uses TRBV5-6 with TRBJ2-2; D gene uncertain. V lost 4 bases and J 6 bases, leaving 13 bases between the germline ends. CDR3 size: 14 residues. CDR1 is SGHDT, CDR2 YYEEEE, per germline. The CDR3: CASSLTFGSGELFF. For the CDR3, the DNA is TGTGCCAGCAGCCTAACCTTCGGTTCCGGGGAGCTGTTTTTT.

This rearrangement joins TRBV6-5 to TRBJ2-1, with TRBD2 identical over 8 bases. V gave up 7 bases and J gave up 2 bases; unmatched junction bases: 7. Germline CDR1 is MNHEY and CDR2 is SVGAGI. The CDR3 length is 15 residues. CDR3 region: CASTTSGGTYNEQFF. The CDR3 nucleotides read TGTGCCAGCACCACGAGCGGGGGAACCTACAATGAGCAGTTCTTC.

The rearrangement links TRBV5-6 to TRBJ1-2; possibly TRBD1 for D (5 bases). The CDR3 covers 13 residues. V lost 5 bases to trimming and J lost 1 base, with 9 bases between them. Per germline, CDR1 SGHDT and CDR2 YYEEEE. The CDR3 loop reads CASSTGGNYGYTF. The DNA of the CDR3 is TGTGCCAGCAGTACCGGGGGTAACTATGGCTACACCTTC.

The gene calls are TRBV4-3 and TRBJ2-5, with a possible D match to TRBD2 (5 bases). Between the trimmed V and J ends, which lost 0 bases and 4 bases, there was a span of 12 bases. The germline CDR1 and CDR2 sequences are LGHNA and YSLEER. The CDR3 covers 15 residues. The CDR3 DNA reads as TGCGCCAGCAGCCAAGATTGGGGTAGCGTAGAGACCCAGTACTTC. Translated, it gives CASSQDWGSVETQYF.